This T cell receptor beta chain was profiled in a study of Graves' ophthalmopathy and Graves' hyperthyroidism. From RNA, the CDR3 regions of TCR beta chains were amplified and sequenced. The authors performed first-round RT-PCR with HTBI primers and then a second-round multiplex PCR. MiXCR was run by TCRdb on the multiplex PCR reads, yielding one entry per CDR3 protein. Among roughly 400,000 distinct CDR3 sequences listed, approximately 18% were seen once. None of the included patients had other autoimmune diseases, uncontrolled infections, pregnancy or lactation, as these led to exclusion. This clonotype was seen ten or more times. Sample: peripheral blood. The source is an adult woman with stable Graves' hyperthyroidism.

The CDR3 loop is CASRQTGEETQYF. CDR3 DNA: TGCGCCAGCAGACAGACGGGGGAAGAGACCCAGTACTTC. The chain joins TRBV4-1 to TRBJ2-5; D may be TRBD2 (6 bases). V was shortened by 6 bases and J by 3 bases, with 11 bases between the two germline ends. Germline-derived CDR1 and CDR2 are MGHRA and YSYEKL. The CDR3 loop spans 13 amino acids.